One and the same sample provided the 22 T cell receptor beta chains below, sequenced in a study of cytomegalovirus exposure and HLA in healthy donors. Only in-frame clones appear in the TCRdb table, and some are missing; sequencing was by immunoSEQ multiplex PCR. Of 150,000 to 200,000 clones listed, 70% to 85% are singletons. The sequencing input was PBMCs. These receptors were taken from a woman aged 25 to 45 in good health and CMV-seropositive.

The V gene is TRBV11-3, the J gene TRBJ1-4; TRBD1 matches at 9 bases. Trimming took 4 bases from V and 10 from J; bases not matched to a gene: 1. This CDR3 is 12 amino acids long. From germline, CDR1 is SGHNT and CDR2 YENEEA. CDR3 loop: CASSWGQGKLFF. CDR3 DNA: TGTGCCAGCAGCTGGGGACAGGGAAAACTGTTTTTT.

The chain joins TRBV5-1 to TRBJ1-4; 8 positions match TRBD1. V lost 0 bases and J lost 7; bases outside the gene matches: 11. The CDR3 totals 17 residues. Germline V CDR1 and CDR2: SGHRS, YFSETQ. CDR3 region: CASSLAGQGAEGEKLFF. CDR3 nucleotide sequence: TGCGCCAGCAGCTTGGCCGGCCAGGGGGCGGAAGGTGAAAAACTGTTTTTT.

This chain joins TRBV5-1 and TRBJ2-1; TRBD1 agrees at 10 bases. CDR3 length: 14 residues. CDR1 is SGHRS and CDR2 is YFSETQ in the germline V gene. The J segment lost 8 bases and the V segment lost 3 bases, leaving 5 bases of the junction unmatched. CDR3 sequence reads: CASSSGTGDHEQFF. CDR3 sequence (DNA): TGCGCCAGCAGCTCCGGGACAGGGGATCATGAGCAGTTCTTC.

J is TRBJ2-3 and V is TRBV7-9, with 9 bases that match TRBD2. CDR1 is SEHNR and CDR2 is FQNEAQ in the germline V gene (reference sequence). The junction had 4 bases not matched to a gene; V was cut back by 8 bases and J by 4 bases. The CDR3 loop spans 13 amino acids. The CDR3 nucleotides are TGTGCCAGCGCGCTAGCGGGACCAGATACGCAGTATTTT. Translating gives CASALAGPDTQYF.

The chain uses TRBV29-1 and TRBJ2-7; D possibly corresponds to TRBD2 (6 bases). Between the trimmed V and J ends, which lost 5 bases and 4 bases, there was a span of 12 bases. Germline V gene lookup returns CDR1 SQVTM and CDR2 ANQGSEA. This CDR3 region has 12 residues. The CDR3 DNA reads TGCAGCGTTAGGATGGGGACTTACGAGCAGTACTTC. Residues: CSVRMGTYEQYF.

The V and J genes are TRBV6-6 and TRBJ1-2; 8 nucleotides agree with TRBD1. The CDR3 runs 14 residues. The J segment lost 10 bases and the V segment lost 0 bases, leaving 7 bases of the junction unmatched. From germline, CDR1 is MNHNY and CDR2 SVGAGI (reference sequence). The CDR3: CASSYSGQGVSYTF. The CDR3 DNA is TGTGCCAGCAGTTACTCCGGACAGGGAGTATCCTACACCTTC.

CDR3 protein: CASSQVGGSGSIQYF. The CDR3 DNA sequence: TGTGCCAGCAGCCAAGTGGGAGGTAGCGGGAGTATTCAGTATTTT. This sequence joins TRBV4-2 and TRBJ2-3; the match to TRBD2 covers 9 bases. Losses at the gene ends were 1 base for V and 12 bases for J; bases not matched to a gene: 11. Germline assignment: CDR1 LGHNA and CDR2 YNFKEQ. The CDR3 contains 15 residues.

The gene calls are TRBV5-5 and TRBJ2-7; 7 bases match TRBD1. The germline V gene encodes CDR1 SGHKS and CDR2 YYEKEE (reference sequence). The CDR3 runs to 16 residues. Trimming at V came to 0 bases and at J to 5 bases, leaving 11 bases not matched to a gene. CDR3 in amino acids: CASSLGFVGGFDEQYF. Here the CDR3 DNA reads TGTGCCAGCAGCTTGGGGTTTGTAGGGGGCTTCGACGAGCAGTACTTC. Combining the CDR3 with reference TRBV5-5 and TRBJ2-7 gives the whole variable domain DAGVTQSPTHLIKTRGQQVTLRCSPISGHKSVSWYQQVLGQGPQFIFQYYEKEERGRGNFPDRFSARQFPNYSSELNVNALLLGDSALYLCASSLGFVGGFDEQYFGPGTRLTVT.

J is TRBJ2-7 and V is TRBV29-1, with 8 bases matching TRBD2. The V and J ends lost 5 bases and 6 bases, in that order; junction bases with no gene match: 6. The CDR3 contains 12 residues. Germline V gene data show CDR1 as SQVTM and CDR2 as ANQGSEA. The CDR3 region has the DNA TGCAGCGTTAGGGTAGCGGGAACCGAGCAGTACTTC. Amino acids: CSVRVAGTEQYF.

V usage is TRBV6-1 and J usage is TRBJ2-5; 7 bases align to TRBD2. This CDR3 contains 15 residues. Germline trimming cut 6 bases from V and 2 bases from J; bases unmatched to any gene: 9. Germline CDR1 is MNHNS and CDR2 is SASEGT. The DNA of the CDR3 is TGTGCCAGCAGCAGGCCGGGACTAACGCAAGAGACCCAGTACTTC. Its translation is CASSRPGLTQETQYF.

This chain uses TRBV28 with TRBJ2-7; D might be TRBD2 (5 bases). V shed 6 bases and J shed 2 bases, with 11 bases lying between them. Germline V gene data show CDR1 as MDHEN and CDR2 as SYDVKM. The CDR3 is 13 amino acids. The CDR3 loop is CASSISGTYEQYF. In nucleotides, the CDR3 is TGTGCCAGCAGCATATCCGGGACCTACGAGCAGTACTTC. Supplemented by reference TRBV28 and TRBJ2-7, the full variable domain reads DVKVTQSSRYLVKRTGEKVFLECVQDMDHENMFWYRQDPGLGLRLIYFSYDVKMKEKGDIPEGYSVSREKKERFSLILESASTNQTSMYLCASSISGTYEQYFGPGTRLTVT.

The rearrangement uses TRBV27 and TRBJ2-5; 7 bases fit TRBD1. The germline gives CDR1 MNHEY, CDR2 SMNVEV (reference sequence). With V trimmed by 6 bases and J by 5 bases, 18 bases remained unmatched. The length of the CDR3 is 17 residues. The chain's CDR3 is CASRTIRHRDSRETQYF. The CDR3, as DNA: TGTGCCAGCAGAACAATAAGACACCGGGACAGTAGGGAGACCCAGTACTTC.

The V gene is TRBV7-2, the J gene TRBJ2-7; no firm D call. Germline V lookup: CDR1 SGHTA, CDR2 FQGNSA. Trimming removed 0 bases at V and 0 bases at J, with 9 bases between. This CDR3 is 15 amino acids long. The CDR3 region has the DNA TGTGCCAGCAGCTTAGCCCCTAGATACTCCTACGAGCAGTACTTC. Its protein product is CASSLAPRYSYEQYF. Filled out from reference TRBV7-2 and TRBJ2-7, the complete variable domain reads GAGVSQSPSNKVTEKGKDVELRCDPISGHTALYWYRQSLGQGLEFLIYFQGNSAPDKSGLPSDRFSAERTGGSVSTLTIQRTQQEDSAVYLCASSLAPRYSYEQYFGPGTRLTVT.

This chain connects TRBV10-3 to TRBJ2-1; tentative D call: TRBD2 (6 bases). The CDR3 runs 12 residues. Trimming took 4 bases from V and 9 from J, leaving 10 bases between them. Germline CDR1 ENHRY, CDR2 SYGVKD. The CDR3 loop is CAISGTTLEQFF. CDR3 nucleotide sequence: TGTGCCATCAGTGGGACTACCCTTGAGCAGTTCTTC.

V usage is TRBV27 and J usage is TRBJ2-1, with 7 bases lining up with TRBD2. The junction had 14 bases not matched to a gene; V was cut back by 4 bases and J by 5 bases. The CDR3 is 17 residues long. Per the germline V gene, CDR1 is MNHEY and CDR2 is SMNVEV (reference sequence). Here the CDR3 DNA reads TGTGCCAGCAGTTCCCCCCTTCAGCGGGGCCGGAACAATGAGCAGTTCTTC. As protein: CASSSPLQRGRNNEQFF.

This clone was detected only a few times. V gene TRBV29-1 combines with J gene TRBJ1-5; D perhaps matches TRBD1 (6 bases). This CDR3 has 12 amino acids. Germline lookup yields CDR1 SQVTM and CDR2 ANQGSEA. The V gene lost 1 base and the J gene lost 7 bases, with 8 bases spanning the gap. CDR3 DNA sequence: TGCAGCGTTGAAGGTCAGGGGCAGCCCCAGCATTTT. Translating it yields CSVEGQGQPQHF.

The chain is built from TRBV5-1 and TRBJ2-5, with 10 bases fitting TRBD1. The V gene's germline CDR1 is SGHRS and CDR2 YFSETQ. The CDR3 has 16 amino acids. The ends lost 3 bases at V and 3 bases at J; junction bases unmatched: 8. CDR3 nucleotides: TGCGCCAGCAGCTACGGGGTCGGGACAGGGGAAGAGACCCAGTACTTC. It is translated as CASSYGVGTGEETQYF.

This rearrangement joins TRBV6-1 to TRBJ2-7; D is ambiguous. Germline CDR1 MNHNS, CDR2 SASEGT. The ends were cut back, 1 base at V and 3 bases at J, with 10 bases in the middle. This CDR3 is built from 14 residues. DNA of the CDR3: TGTGCCAGCAGTGAAGGGAGACGCCTCTACGAGCAGTACTTC. It yields the protein CASSEGRRLYEQYF.

The chain links TRBV4-1 to TRBJ2-5, with D possibly TRBD2 on 5 matching bases. There are 16 residues in the CDR3. CDR1 is MGHRA and CDR2 is YSYEKL in the germline V gene. The germline V and J ends were trimmed by 1 base and 5 bases, with 17 bases remaining between them. The CDR3 is CASSQGSTIAAETQYF. CDR3 nucleotide sequence: TGCGCCAGCAGCCAAGGTTCGACTATAGCTGCGGAGACCCAGTACTTC.

This clone has just one count. The V gene is TRBV6-1, the J gene TRBJ2-2; D is possibly TRBD1 (5 bases). The CDR3 length is 14 residues. Germline V gene lookup returns CDR1 MNHNS and CDR2 SASEGT. Trimming stripped 7 bases from V and 7 bases from J, with 16 bases between. The CDR3 protein is CASMLGRANGELFF. The DNA of the CDR3 is TGTGCCAGCATGTTGGGCAGGGCAAACGGGGAGCTGTTTTTT.

The chain's CDR3 is CATSARGATEAFF. CDR3 nucleotide sequence: TGTGCCACCAGCGCCCGGGGAGCCACTGAAGCTTTCTTT. The chain combines TRBV15 with TRBJ1-1, with no clear D. Germline-derived CDR1 and CDR2 are LNHNV and YYDKDF (reference sequence). The CDR3 consists of 13 residues. V lost 5 bases and J 4 bases, leaving 11 bases between the germline ends. The complete variable domain, with remaining parts taken from reference TRBV15 and TRBJ1-1, reads DAMVIQNPRYQVTQFGKPVTLSCSQTLNHNVMYWYQQKSSQAPKLLFHYYDKDFNNEADTPDNFQSRRPNTSFCFLDIRSPGLGDTAMYLCATSARGATEAFFGQGTRLTVV.

The chain couples TRBV19 to TRBJ2-3; the match to TRBD1 covers 7 bases. CDR3 length: 14 residues. Germline assignment: CDR1 LNHDA and CDR2 SQIVND (reference sequence). Unmatched junction bases numbered 5, after V lost 6 bases and J lost 2 bases. Here the CDR3 reads CASSRDRNTDTQYF. CDR3 nucleotides: TGTGCCAGTAGCCGGGACAGAAACACAGATACGCAGTATTTT.